One TCR beta chain is described in this entry. Its antigen is currently unknown. This CDR3 is built from 14 residues. The germline V gene encodes CDR1 SNHLY and CDR2 FYNNEI. V shed 4 bases and J shed 2 bases, with 11 bases lying between them. Method: immunoSEQ multiplex PCR; TCRdb's copy keeps in-frame clones and lacks some. Found here are roughly 77,000 clones, 88% of them singletons; the top ten hold under 25%. This sample was taken from a study of T cells in localized non-small cell lung cancer. Study-level results: Turning up in adjacent lung were a median roughly 59 of the top 100 tumor clones. Uninvolved neighboring lung showed the greatest T cell clonality, exceeding tumor. In the blood, greater T cell density corresponded to longer overall survival. Because sequencing included only one region (of the tumor), heterogeneity remains possible.

The gene calls are TRBV2 and TRBJ2-5; D unresolved. This sequence was found in a woman aged 35 to 70 with stage I squamous cell lung carcinoma. Material: peripheral blood, obtained before any cancer treatment. DNA for the CDR3: TGTGCCAGCAGTGTTTTCACACAGCAAGAGACCCAGTACTTC. This encodes CASSVFTQQETQYF.